What follows are 13 T cell receptor beta chains derived from one specimen sequenced in a study of blood T cell repertoires in COVID-19. Sequencing was performed with immunoSEQ multiplex PCR; in TCRdb, only in-frame clones are kept and a portion is missing. In the table there are tens of thousands of clones, roughly 85% of which are singletons. The sample taken for sequencing was peripheral blood. Every receptor here comes from a human donor in a cohort sampled during active COVID-19.

The J gene is TRBJ1-6, the V gene TRBV4-3; D unclear. Germline CDR1 and CDR2: LGHNA and YSLEER. Trimming cost V 0 bases and J 4 bases, with 10 bases left between them. This CDR3 has 16 residues. The CDR3 DNA sequence: TGCGCCAGCAGCCAAGATACAGACGTGTATAATTCACCCCTCCACTTT. Protein: CASSQDTDVYNSPLHF.

The genes are TRBV7-8 and TRBJ1-5; D is ambiguous. Germline-derived CDR1 and CDR2 are SGHVS and FQNEAQ. The CDR3 length is 15 residues. Trimming removed 8 bases from V and 0 bases from J, with 14 bases in between. DNA for the CDR3: TGTGCCAGCGCACCCCGTGCGGTTAGCAATCAGCCCCAGCATTTT. As protein: CASAPRAVSNQPQHF.

This chain links TRBV4-2 with TRBJ2-5, with 8 bases matching TRBD2. This CDR3 is built from 16 residues. Trimming took 1 base from V and 2 from J; bases not matched to a gene: 6. CDR1 is LGHNA, CDR2 YNFKEQ, per germline. CDR3 in amino acids: CASSQAFSGVQETQYF. The DNA for the CDR3 is TGTGCCAGCAGCCAAGCTTTTAGCGGGGTACAAGAGACCCAGTACTTC.

The chain is built from TRBV6-5 and TRBJ1-1; D might be TRBD1 (6 bases). Germline lookup yields CDR1 MNHEY and CDR2 SVGAGI. The CDR3 consists of 14 residues. Trimming removed 6 bases from V and 3 bases from J, with 14 bases in between. The CDR3 loop reads CASRKTGLDTEAFF. CDR3 nucleotide sequence: TGTGCCAGCAGAAAGACAGGATTAGACACTGAAGCTTTCTTT.

This sequence joins TRBV30 and TRBJ1-5; the match to TRBD1 covers 10 bases. The germline CDR1 and CDR2 sequences are GTSNPN and SVGIG (reference sequence). The V gene end was trimmed by 2 bases and the J gene end by 1 base; junction bases not matched to a gene: 14. CDR3 length: 19 amino acids. Written as DNA, the CDR3 is TGTGCCTGGAGTCCCGGGACAGGGGTGTTTGGCTGGAGCAATCAGCCCCAGCATTTT. Protein sequence: CAWSPGTGVFGWSNQPQHF.

By share of the sample, this clone is medium-sized (0.01 to 0.1%). The chain is built from TRBV7-9 and TRBJ1-2, with 7 bases lining up with TRBD1. This CDR3 is 15 amino acids long. Trimming removed 5 bases from V and 4 bases from J; junction bases left unmatched: 10. Per the germline V gene, CDR1 is SEHNR and CDR2 is FQNEAQ (reference sequence). This CDR3 is CASSALGTDIYGYTF. In DNA, the CDR3 is TGTGCCAGCAGCGCCCTCGGGACAGACATCTATGGCTACACCTTC. Complete variable domain (other parts from reference TRBV7-9 and TRBJ1-2): DTGVSQNPRHKITKRGQNVTFRCDPISEHNRLYWYRQTLGQGPEFLTYFQNEAQLEKSRLLSDRFSAERPKGSFSTLEIQRTEQGDSAMYLCASSALGTDIYGYTFGSGTRLTVV.

This clone was seen more than once but under ten times. This chain connects TRBV18 to TRBJ1-5; perhaps TRBD1 as D (5 bases). CDR3 length equals 14 residues. Trimming stripped 3 bases from V and 6 bases from J, with 12 bases between. Germline values: CDR1 KGHSH, CDR2 LQKENI. The chain's CDR3 is CASSPLQGTQPQHF. The DNA of the CDR3 is TGTGCCAGCTCACCCCTGCAGGGCACTCAGCCCCAGCATTTT.

The rearrangement joins TRBV12-3 or TRBV12-4 to TRBJ1-5; D is undetermined. This CDR3 spans 12 amino acids. V was clipped by 3 bases and J by 7 bases, with 7 bases between them. In nucleotides, the CDR3 is TGTGCCAGCAGTTTGAGAGTACAGCCCCAGCATTTT. Translated, it gives CASSLRVQPQHF.

The chain couples TRBV6-1 to TRBJ2-7; D unresolved. This CDR3 contains 13 residues. The ends were cut back, 1 base at V and 0 bases at J, with 4 bases in the middle. Looked up from germline, CDR1 is MNHNS and CDR2 is SASEGT. The CDR3 loop is CASSEVYSYEQYF. The CDR3 coding sequence is TGTGCCAGCAGTGAAGTTTACTCCTACGAGCAGTACTTC.

The chain employs TRBV7-2 and TRBJ2-5; 8 positions match TRBD1. After removal of 5 bases from V and 5 bases from J, the junction contained 4 bases not matched to a gene. Germline-derived CDR1 and CDR2 are SGHTA and FQGNSA. The CDR3 contains 13 residues. The CDR3 DNA reads as TGTGCCAGCAGCCCCGGACAGGGCGAGACCCAGTACTTC. Translating it yields CASSPGQGETQYF.

The rearrangement uses TRBV25-1 and TRBJ2-5; 12 positions agree with TRBD2. This CDR3 is built from 17 residues. The V gene end was trimmed by 5 bases and the J gene end by 4 bases; junction bases not matched to a gene: 11. The germline gives CDR1 MGHDK, CDR2 SYGVNS. As DNA, the CDR3 is TGTGCCAGCAGTCCGACTAGCGGGAGAGGGGGGGGAGAGACCCAGTACTTC. The encoded protein is CASSPTSGRGGGETQYF. Looking up the rest from reference TRBV25-1 and TRBJ2-5 gives the full variable domain: EADIYQTPRYLVIGTGKKITLECSQTMGHDKMYWYQQDPGMELHLIHYSYGVNSTEKGDLSSESTVSRIRTEHFPLTLESARPSHTSQYLCASSPTSGRGGGETQYFGPGTRLLVL.

The V gene is TRBV4-1, the J gene TRBJ2-2; 7 bases fit TRBD2. V was clipped by 0 bases and J by 4 bases; unmatched bases: 5. This CDR3 region has 16 residues. CDR1 is MGHRA and CDR2 is YSYEKL in the germline V gene. CDR3 DNA: TGCGCCAGCAGCCAAGATTCGGGGGGAAGCACCGGGGAGCTGTTTTTT. Translating it yields CASSQDSGGSTGELFF.

V gene TRBV23-1 combines with J gene TRBJ1-2; 9 bases map to TRBD1. TRBV23-1 is reported as an ORF; its role is uncertain. This CDR3 is 13 amino acids long. J gave up 5 bases and V 8 bases, and 6 bases lay outside the gene matches. The CDR3 region is CASRSDRGYGYTF. The CDR3 DNA reads TGCGCCAGCCGATCGGACAGGGGTTATGGCTACACCTTC.